This is a list of T cell receptor beta chains from one sample in a study of control samples from healthy donors and cancer patients. Measured with immunoSEQ multiplex PCR; TCRdb has only the in-frame clones, and not every one. The data contain 130,000 or so clones, about 88% of them singletons. The sequencing sample was made of blood. Receptors were obtained from a man aged 50-60 years in good health. Both conserved end residues are part of each CDR3. D genes are given only for firm matches. Clone size is not always given. Where it is, it says once, few, many or a class for expanded clones.

TRBJ2-7 | . | TRBV7-2 | TRBD1 | CASKTEQGRYEQYF | TGTGCCAGCAAAACCGAACAGGGGCGATACGAGCAGTACTTC
TRBJ1-1 | . | TRBV6-6 | . | CASSYPQGEAFF | TGTGCCAGCAGTTACCCGCAAGGTGAAGCTTTCTTT
TRBJ1-2 | . | TRBV15 | . | CATSRDGPYGYTF | TGTGCCACCAGCAGAGATGGGCCCTATGGCTACACCTTC
TRBJ2-2 | . | TRBV6-4 | . | CASSDSGLGTGELFF | TGTGCCAGCAGTGACTCTGGTCTGGGCACCGGGGAGCTGTTTTTT
TRBJ1-2 | . | TRBV5-4 | . | CASSSVNHRPDYGYTF | TGTGCCAGCAGTTCGGTGAACCATAGGCCCGACTATGGCTACACCTTC
TRBJ2-2 | . | TRBV5-1 | TRBD1 | CASSLGTGVYTGELFF | TGCGCCAGCAGCTTGGGGACAGGGGTATACACCGGGGAGCTGTTTTTT
TRBJ2-3 | . | TRBV24-1 | . | CATSDPSTGSDTQYF | TGTGCCACCAGTGACCCTTCGACAGGAAGCGATACGCAGTATTTT
TRBJ1-5 | once | TRBV6-6 | . | CASSPTWGAGSNQPQHF | TGTGCCAGCAGTCCAACCTGGGGGGCCGGTAGCAATCAGCCCCAGCATTTT
TRBJ2-7 | few | TRBV7-9 | . | CASSSRGAGEQYF | TGTGCCAGCAGCTCTCGTGGTGCGGGCGAGCAGTACTTC
TRBJ1-6 | . | TRBV19 | . | CASGPAGNSPLHF | TGTGCCAGTGGACCTGCGGGGAATTCACCCCTCCACTTT
TRBJ1-4 | . | TRBV14 | . | CASSQLTDQREKLFF | TGTGCCAGCAGCCAATTGACCGACCAACGTGAAAAACTGTTTTTT
TRBJ1-1 | . | TRBV5-1 | . | CASSLIMNTEAFF | TGCGCCAGCAGCTTAATAATGAACACTGAAGCTTTCTTT
TRBJ1-1 | . | TRBV24-1 | . | CATSDSGGMNTEAFF | TGTGCCACCAGTGATTCGGGGGGAATGAACACTGAAGCTTTCTTT
TRBJ2-1 | . | TRBV5-6 | . | CASSLVRDSYNEQFF | TGTGCCAGCAGCTTGGTGCGGGACAGCTACAATGAGCAGTTCTTC
TRBJ1-4 | once | TRBV28 | . | CASSRRRFAEKLFF | TGTGCCAGCAGTAGAAGACGATTCGCCGAAAAACTGTTTTTT
TRBJ2-7 | . | TRBV5-6 | . | CASNPTGGAYEQYF | TGTGCCAGCAACCCTACCGGGGGTGCCTACGAGCAGTACTTC
TRBJ2-7 | . | TRBV11-2 | . | CASSLGAGYEQYF | TGTGCCAGCAGCTTAGGGGCGGGGTACGAGCAGTACTTC
TRBJ2-2 | . | TRBV7-2 | TRBD2 | CASSLVGGTTNTGELFF | TGTGCCAGCAGCCTAGTGGGGGGGACTACGAACACCGGGGAGCTGTTTTTT
TRBJ1-2 | . | TRBV4-1 | . | CASSPEGDSYGYTF | TGCGCCAGCAGCCCAGAAGGGGATAGCTATGGCTACACCTTC
TRBJ1-1 | . | TRBV29-1 | . | CSVEDLARAEAFF | TGCAGCGTTGAAGATCTGGCAAGGGCTGAAGCTTTCTTT
TRBJ2-6 | . | TRBV15 | . | CATSQSPGALSGANVLTF | TGTGCCACCAGCCAGAGCCCAGGCGCCCTCTCTGGGGCCAACGTCCTGACTTTC
TRBJ2-5 | . | TRBV4-2 | . | CASSQDPSSDKKETQYF | TGTGCCAGCAGCCAAGACCCTTCCTCTGACAAGAAAGAGACCCAGTACTTC
TRBJ1-1 | . | TRBV19 | . | CASRGKWNTEAFF | TGTGCCAGTAGAGGGAAATGGAACACTGAAGCTTTCTTT
TRBJ1-3 | . | TRBV6-5 | . | CASSYRSREGNTIYF | TGTGCCAGCAGTTACCGGTCCAGGGAGGGAAACACCATATATTTT
TRBJ2-3 | . | TRBV7-2 | . | CASSLASGRGQDTQYF | TGTGCCAGCAGCTTAGCAAGTGGGAGGGGGCAAGATACGCAGTATTTT
TRBJ2-2 | . | TRBV18 | . | CASSRQGVRGTGELFF | TGTGCCAGCTCACGACAAGGGGTTCGCGGCACCGGGGAGCTGTTTTTT
TRBJ1-1 | . | TRBV2 | . | CATRGGAGQNTEAFF | TGTGCCACCCGGGGGGGGGCGGGCCAGAACACTGAAGCTTTCTTT
TRBJ1-2 | . | TRBV6-2/TRBV6-3 | . | CASSYSRTDFYGYTF | TGTGCCAGCAGTTACTCGAGGACGGACTTCTATGGCTACACCTTC
TRBJ1-4 | few | TRBV7-9 | . | CASSSRGLTNEKLFF | TGTGCCAGCAGCTCCCGGGGGCTAACTAATGAAAAACTGTTTTTT
TRBJ1-1 | few | TRBV19 | TRBD1 | CASLRDRGGSTEAFF | TGTGCCAGCCTCCGGGACAGGGGAGGAAGCACTGAAGCTTTCTTT
TRBJ2-7 | . | TRBV28 | . | CASQPSGLRGEQYF | TGTGCCAGCCAGCCAAGTGGGCTAAGAGGCGAGCAGTACTTC
TRBJ2-3 | . | TRBV24-1 | TRBD1 | CATSDFRQGSDTQYF | TGTGCCACCAGTGATTTTCGACAGGGGTCAGATACGCAGTATTTT
TRBJ1-2 | . | TRBV4-1 | TRBD1 | CASSLETDRATGYTF | TGCGCCAGCAGCCTCGAGACGGACAGGGCTACTGGCTACACCTTC
TRBJ2-7 | . | TRBV4-1 | . | CASSQEGNEQYF | TGCGCCAGCAGCCAAGAGGGGAACGAGCAGTACTTC
TRBJ1-1 | few | TRBV12-3/TRBV12-4 | . | CASLLNTEAFF | TGTGCCAGCCTCCTGAACACTGAAGCTTTCTTT
TRBJ1-2 | . | TRBV6-5 | . | CASSYGEIGRSGYTF | TGTGCCAGCAGTTACGGGGAAATCGGTCGTAGTGGCTACACCTTC
TRBJ1-1 | . | TRBV19 | . | CASSMGSQWTSPEAFF | TGTGCCAGTAGTATGGGAAGCCAGTGGACGAGCCCTGAAGCTTTCTTT
TRBJ1-2 | . | TRBV10-3 | . | CAIMGFDYGYTF | TGTGCCATCATGGGATTCGACTATGGCTACACCTTC
TRBJ2-1 | few | TRBV20-1 | . | CSVLDYNEQFF | TGCAGTGTTCTAGACTACAATGAGCAGTTCTTC
TRBJ1-1 | . | TRBV5-1 | . | CASSLVGTTNTEAFF | TGCGCCAGCAGCTTGGTCGGCACTACAAACACTGAAGCTTTCTTT
TRBJ1-2 | . | TRBV18 | . | CASSPGIPPGYTF | TGTGCCAGCTCACCAGGTATCCCACCGGGCTACACCTTC
TRBJ1-1 | . | TRBV7-9 | . | CASSLEGGGAFF | TGTGCCAGCAGCTTAGAGGGGGGTGGAGCTTTCTTT
TRBJ1-1 | . | TRBV3-1/TRBV3-2 | TRBD1 | CASIDRGMGTEAFF | TGTGCCAGCATCGACAGGGGTATGGGCACTGAAGCTTTCTTT
TRBJ1-1 | . | TRBV19 | . | CASSIGPANTEAFF | TGTGCCAGTAGTATAGGACCTGCGAACACTGAAGCTTTCTTT
TRBJ2-1 | . | TRBV4-1 | . | CASSLALDEQFF | TGCGCCAGCAGCCTCGCACTTGATGAGCAGTTCTTC
TRBJ2-4 | . | TRBV11-2 | . | CASSPPRPSNYLAKNIQYF | TGTGCCAGCAGCCCACCGAGGCCCTCCAATTACCTAGCCAAAAACATTCAGTACTTC
TRBJ1-2 | . | TRBV2 | . | CASKPREGRGYGYTF | TGTGCCAGCAAGCCCCGGGAGGGTCGCGGTTATGGCTACACCTTC
TRBJ2-2 | . | TRBV24-1 | . | CATSHSGTGELFF | TGTGCCACCAGCCACTCTGGAACCGGGGAGCTGTTTTTT
TRBJ2-7 | . | TRBV5-5 | TRBD1 | CASSSDRGYEQYF | TGTGCCAGCAGCTCGGACAGGGGCTACGAGCAGTACTTC
TRBJ1-6 | . | TRBV3-1/TRBV3-2 | . | CASTEAPNNSPLHF | TGTGCCAGCACGGAGGCGCCGAATAATTCACCCCTCCACTTT
TRBJ1-1 | once | TRBV15 | . | CATSRDINMNTEAFF | TGTGCCACCAGCAGAGATATAAACATGAACACTGAAGCTTTCTTT
TRBJ1-6 | many | TRBV9 | . | CASSDTRGDSPLHF | TGTGCCAGCAGCGACACCAGGGGAGATTCACCCCTCCACTTT
TRBJ1-2 | . | TRBV7-2 | TRBD1 | CASSPDRGLGYTF | TGTGCCAGCAGCCCGGACAGGGGGCTTGGCTACACCTTC
TRBJ1-2 | . | TRBV14 | TRBD1 | CASSQTGQGDYGYTF | TGTGCCAGCAGCCAAACCGGACAGGGAGACTATGGCTACACCTTC
TRBJ2-3 | . | TRBV25-1 | TRBD2 | CASSSGGRDTQYF | TGTGCCAGCAGTAGCGGGGGAAGGGATACGCAGTATTTT
TRBJ1-4 | few | TRBV7-9 | . | CASTFSGVRSRGEKLFF | TGTGCCAGCACCTTTAGCGGGGTCCGGAGCCGTGGAGAAAAACTGTTTTTT
TRBJ2-7 | . | TRBV4-2 | TRBD2 | CASSQDQTSGGPTSYEQYF | TGTGCCAGCAGCCAAGATCAGACTAGCGGGGGCCCAACCTCCTACGAGCAGTACTTC